The 24 T cell receptor beta chains below come from one sample, sequenced in a study of CD8+CD57+ T cells in acquired aplastic anemia. Genomic DNA acted as the template from which TCR beta VDJ combination and CDR3 sequence profiling were carried out. In TCRdb, the reads were re-called with MiXCR into one record per CDR3 protein. The table has 220,000 or so distinct CDR3 sequences, approximately 60% seen once. Sequencing involved patients with CD8+CD57+ cell expansion previously shown by flow cytometry. The sequenced sample was sorted CD4+, CD8+, or CD8+CD57+ T cells (not recorded which) from PBMCs. The receptor source for this set is a human donor with aplastic anemia.

This chain links TRBV6-4 with TRBJ2-7, with a weak D call TRBD2 (6 bases). Germline V gives CDR1 MRHNA, CDR2 SNTAGT. CDR3 length: 15 amino acids. V lost 6 bases and J lost 3, with 18 bases in between. The CDR3 DNA is TGTGCCAGCAGGTTCGAGTCGGGACTCAACTACGAGCAGTACTTC. Translating gives CASRFESGLNYEQYF.

The rearrangement links TRBV9 to TRBJ2-3; no clear D gene. Germline loops: CDR1 SGDLS, CDR2 YYNGEE. V lost 5 bases and J lost 0, with 13 bases in between. The CDR3 is 15 amino acids. The CDR3 reads CASSDGGPSTDTQYF. CDR3 sequence (DNA): TGTGCCAGCAGTGACGGCGGTCCTAGCACAGATACGCAGTATTTT.

Points on this clonotype: As the CDR3 is not closed by the conserved phenylalanine or tryptophan, this likely results from a read error. V usage is TRBV10-3 and J usage is TRBJ2-2; the D is unclear. The germline V gene has CDR1 ENHRY and CDR2 SYGVKD. The CDR3 has 16 residues. CDR3 loop: CAVSVISIQETGELFY. CDR3 bases: TGTGCCGTCAGTGTGATTTCTATTCAGGAGACCGGGGAGCTGTTTTAT.

V is TRBV5-8 and J is TRBJ2-5; the D is unclear. Trimming stripped 3 bases from V and 1 base from J, with 10 bases between. The CDR3 is made up of 14 amino acids. Germline V CDR1 and CDR2: SGHTS, YDEGEE. CDR3 sequence: CASSSRRAQETQYF. The CDR3 coding sequence is TGTGCCAGCAGCTCGCGACGGGCCCAAGAGACCCAGTACTTC. The variable domain in full, completed from reference TRBV5-8 and TRBJ2-5, reads EAGVTQSPTHLIKTRGQQATLRCSPISGHTSVYWYQQALGLGLQFLLWYDEGEERNRGNFPPRFSGRQFPNYSSELNVNALELEDSALYLCASSSRRAQETQYFGPGTRLLVL.

Remarks on this clonotype: Possible read error: a much larger clone is one base away. The V and J genes are TRBV7-8 and TRBJ1-2; TRBD1 is a possible D gene (5 bases). Germline V gives CDR1 SGHVS, CDR2 FQNEAQ. This CDR3 spans 16 amino acids. Trimming took off 5 bases at V and 4 bases at J, with 20 bases between the two ends. The CDR3, as DNA: TGTGCCAGCAGCAAAGGCGGTATTACAGGTGGCTATGGCTACACCTTC. It specifies CASSKGGITGGYGYTF.

A remark on this clonotype: One end of the junction does not line up with germline, which may come from a read error. The chain employs TRBV4-1 and TRBJ1-4; tentative D call: TRBD1 (5 bases). This CDR3 is built from 16 residues. Germline V gene lookup returns CDR1 MGHRA and CDR2 YSYEKL. The CDR3 reads CASSQDPGQKDEKLFF. The CDR3 coding sequence is TGTGCCAGCAGCCAAGATCCGGGGCAGAAGGATGAAAAACTGTTTTTT.

CDR3 in DNA: TGTGCCAGCAGCTTAATAGCGGGAAACTACAATGAGCAGTTCTTC. Translating gives CASSLIAGNYNEQFF. This chain links TRBV7-8 with TRBJ2-1; 8 positions match TRBD2. Germline V gene lookup returns CDR1 SGHVS and CDR2 FQNEAQ. J was trimmed by 3 bases and V by 2 bases; bases with no gene match: 3. The CDR3 loop spans 15 amino acids.

As concerns this clonotype: A much larger clone differs from this one at a single base, so this may be a read error. This chain uses TRBV20-1 with TRBJ2-1, with D unresolved. V lost 5 bases and J lost 5, with 13 bases in between. Germline V gene data show CDR1 as DFQATT and CDR2 as SNEGSKA (reference sequence). This CDR3 spans 13 amino acids. DNA for the CDR3: TGCAGTGCTGACCTTAACTTGGACAATGAGCAGTTCTTC. Its protein product is CSADLNLDNEQFF.

V usage is TRBV5-1 and J usage is TRBJ1-2; 10 nucleotides match TRBD1. V lost 0 bases and J lost 8; bases outside the gene matches: 7. Germline assignment: CDR1 SGHRS and CDR2 YFSETQ. The CDR3 contains 15 residues. The CDR3 loop reads CASSLEGQGGRGYTF. The DNA for the CDR3 is TGCGCCAGCAGCTTGGAAGGACAGGGGGGTCGGGGCTACACCTTC.

The rearrangement joins TRBV29-1 to TRBJ2-7, with D possibly being TRBD1 or TRBD2 (5 bases each). The CDR3 runs 14 residues. CDR1 is SQVTM, CDR2 ANQGSEA, per germline. V was cut by 6 bases and J by 2 bases, with 17 bases left in between. The DNA for the CDR3 is TGCAGCGTCCGAGGGCCCGGGGCCGCCTACGAGCAGTACTTC. Encoded protein: CSVRGPGAAYEQYF.

The V call is TRBV6-4, the J call TRBJ2-2; 8 bases match TRBD1. This CDR3 is built from 15 residues. The germline CDR1 and CDR2 sequences are MRHNA and SNTAGT. V lost 2 bases and J lost 4; bases outside the gene matches: 3. The CDR3 coding sequence is TGTGCCAGCAGTGACGGGGGACAGGTCACCGGGGAGCTGTTTTTT. Translating it yields CASSDGGQVTGELFF.

This chain joins TRBV11-2 and TRBJ2-1, with 8 bases lining up with TRBD2. The CDR3 loop spans 15 amino acids. The germline V gene has CDR1 SGHAT and CDR2 FQNNGV. Trimming removed 1 base from V and 6 bases from J; junction bases left unmatched: 5. CDR3 nucleotides: TGTGCCAGCAGCTTAGCCTCGGGACTAGGCAATGAGCAGTTCTTC. The encoded protein is CASSLASGLGNEQFF.

There are a few counts of this clonotype. The rearrangement joins TRBV29-1 to TRBJ2-2; D is perhaps TRBD2 (6 bases). Germline values: CDR1 SQVTM, CDR2 ANQGSEA. The CDR3 contains 15 residues. V lost 3 bases and J 5 bases, leaving 16 bases between the germline ends. The DNA for the CDR3 is TGCAGCGTTGAGGTCGGGGCTCGGGGGACCGGGGAGCTGTTTTTT. It specifies CSVEVGARGTGELFF.

The CDR3: CASRTGYGELFF. CDR3 nucleotides: TGTGCCAGCAGAACAGGGTACGGGGAGCTGTTTTTT. V and J are TRBV7-9 and TRBJ2-2, with D perhaps matching TRBD1 (6 bases). Trimming removed 6 bases from V and 7 bases from J, with 9 bases in between. Germline V gene lookup returns CDR1 SEHNR and CDR2 FQNEAQ (reference sequence). CDR3 length: 12 amino acids.

This clonotype showed up just a few times. This chain uses TRBV7-3 with TRBJ2-3, with a weak D call TRBD1 (5 bases). V lost 4 bases to trimming and J lost 3 bases, with 8 bases between them. CDR1 and CDR2 (germline): SGHTA, FQGTGA. The CDR3 runs to 13 residues. The CDR3 protein is CASSSQGTDTQYF. DNA for the CDR3: TGTGCCAGCAGCTCCCAGGGAACAGATACGCAGTATTTT.

The V call is TRBV19, the J call TRBJ2-7; 8 positions match TRBD1. The junction had 8 bases not matched to a gene; V was cut back by 3 bases and J by 4 bases. Germline V gene lookup returns CDR1 LNHDA and CDR2 SQIVND (reference sequence). This CDR3 contains 15 residues. CDR3 sequence reads: CASSIGAGGGYEQYF. CDR3 sequence (DNA): TGTGCCAGTAGTATTGGAGCAGGGGGCGGGTACGAGCAGTACTTC. The variable domain in full, completed from reference TRBV19 and TRBJ2-7, reads DGGITQSPKYLFRKEGQNVTLSCEQNLNHDAMYWYRQDPGQGLRLIYYSQIVNDFQKGDIAEGYSVSREKKESFPLTVTSAQKNPTAFYLCASSIGAGGGYEQYFGPGTRLTVT.

The CDR3 reads CASGLGGVGSPLHF. The CDR3 nucleotides are TGTGCCAGCGGTTTGGGGGGGGTTGGATCACCCCTCCACTTT. The chain recombines TRBV7-9 with TRBJ1-6, with D possibly being TRBD1 (5 bases). This CDR3 spans 14 amino acids. CDR1 and CDR2 from the germline V gene are SEHNR and FQNEAQ (reference sequence). The V and J ends lost 8 bases and 10 bases respectively, with 18 bases between them.

The chain carries TRBV20-1 and TRBJ2-3; TRBD2 matches at 10 bases. J was trimmed by 4 bases and V by 3 bases; bases with no gene match: 4. Germline V lookup: CDR1 DFQATT, CDR2 SNEGSKA (reference sequence). This CDR3 is 14 amino acids long. CDR3 bases: TGCAGTGCTAGTCTAGCGGGGGCCGCAGATACGCAGTATTTT. Its protein is CSASLAGAADTQYF.

With regard to this clonotype: A much larger clone lies one base from this, so it may be a read error. The V gene is TRBV5-1, the J gene TRBJ2-7; D gene unclear. The CDR3 extends over 16 amino acids. V gave up 0 bases and J gave up 7 bases, with 20 bases separating them. CDR1 and CDR2 from the germline V gene are SGHRS and YFSETQ. The CDR3 DNA is TGCGCCAGCAGCTTGGCCAAAGGGCCCCGGAGTATAGAGCAGTACTTC. Translation gives CASSLAKGPRSIEQYF.

This chain uses TRBV7-2 with TRBJ2-7; 9 bases line up with TRBD1. J lost 3 bases, V lost 5 bases, and 11 bases had no gene match. CDR1 and CDR2 from the germline V gene are SGHTA and FQGNSA. The CDR3 runs to 16 residues. The CDR3 here is CASSRTGGVVFYEQYF. In DNA, the CDR3 is TGTGCCAGCAGCCGCACAGGGGGCGTCGTGTTCTACGAGCAGTACTTC.

The gene calls are TRBV4-3 and TRBJ2-7, with TRBD1 matching 11 bases. The CDR3 is made up of 15 amino acids. In germline, CDR1 is LGHNA, CDR2 YSLEER. The V and J ends lost 4 bases and 2 bases, in that order; junction bases with no gene match: 4. The CDR3 region is CASSPGQGAAYEQYF. Written as DNA, the CDR3 is TGCGCCAGCAGCCCCGGACAGGGGGCGGCCTACGAGCAGTACTTC.

The V call is TRBV20-1, the J call TRBJ2-7, with D possibly being TRBD1 (5 bases). Per the germline V gene, CDR1 is DFQATT and CDR2 is SNEGSKA (reference sequence). This CDR3 is built from 17 residues. V was trimmed by 2 bases and J by 0 bases, leaving 20 bases between them. CDR3 loop: CSARLPSFQRGSYEQYF. CDR3 in DNA: TGCAGTGCTAGACTTCCCAGCTTTCAAAGGGGCTCCTACGAGCAGTACTTC.

The genes are TRBV4-1 and TRBJ2-7; D gene unclear. CDR1 is MGHRA, CDR2 YSYEKL, per germline. Trimming removed 0 bases from V and 0 bases from J, with 9 bases in between. The CDR3 totals 15 residues. CDR3 coding DNA: TGCGCCAGCAGCCAAGAATGGCAGAGCTCCTACGAGCAGTACTTC. It yields the protein CASSQEWQSSYEQYF.

This clonotype has ten or more counts. The chain couples TRBV7-3 to TRBJ2-3; 10 bases map to TRBD2. The length of the CDR3 is 13 residues. CDR1 is SGHTA and CDR2 is FQGTGA in the germline V gene. The V gene end was trimmed by 5 bases and the J gene end by 9 bases; junction bases not matched to a gene: 5. The CDR3 bases are TGTGCCAGCAGCCGTAGCGGGGGGTTCACGCAGTATTTT. Translating it yields CASSRSGGFTQYF.